Shown below are 26 T cell receptor beta chains from a single sample sequenced in a study of T cells in Graves' hyperthyroidism and ophthalmopathy. Regions amplified from RNA transcripts were the TCR beta CDR3 regions. RT-PCR in the first round (using the HTBI primer set) targeted the TCR CDR3. TCRdb redid the calling of the multiplex PCR reads with MiXCR, one entry per CDR3 protein. This sample yields hundreds of thousands of distinct CDR3 sequences, of which about 45% are seen a single time; more than 7% belongs to the top ten. Sequenced sample: peripheral blood or thyroid tissue (not recorded which). The receptor source for this set is an adult man with Graves' disease, either hyperthyroidism or ophthalmopathy (not recorded which).

The chain recombines TRBV20-1 with TRBJ1-4; unclear D gene. The CDR3 totals 12 residues. Per the germline V gene, CDR1 is DFQATT and CDR2 is SNEGSKA (reference sequence). Trimming removed 3 bases from V and 8 bases from J, with 10 bases in between. This CDR3 is CSASQAGEKLFF. In DNA form, the CDR3 reads TGCAGTGCTAGTCAGGCCGGGGAAAAACTGTTTTTT.

V is TRBV19 and J is TRBJ2-7, with TRBD2 as a possible D gene (6 bases). Trimming removed 3 bases at V and 7 bases at J, with 10 bases between. The germline gives CDR1 LNHDA, CDR2 SQIVND (reference sequence). The CDR3 spans 12 residues. The CDR3 reads CASSISGREQYF. In DNA, the CDR3 is TGTGCCAGTAGTATCAGCGGGCGGGAGCAGTACTTC.

Many counts were recorded for this clonotype. V is TRBV19 and J is TRBJ2-7; D unclear. The germline V gene has CDR1 LNHDA and CDR2 SQIVND (reference sequence). V lost 3 bases and J 1 base, leaving 7 bases between the germline ends. The CDR3 totals 13 residues. CDR3 DNA: TGTGCCAGTAGTATGGTCTCATCCTACGAGCAGTACTTC. Translated, it gives CASSMVSSYEQYF.

A note on this clonotype: A clone one base away is much larger, so this may be a read error. The chain uses TRBV24-1 and TRBJ1-5; no clear D gene. Germline CDR1 reads KGHDR; CDR2 reads SFDVKD. This CDR3 is 14 amino acids long. Trimming stripped 5 bases from V and 1 base from J, with 8 bases between. CDR3 in amino acids: CATSVAESNQPQHF. In nucleotides, the CDR3 is TGTGCCACCAGTGTCGCCGAAAGCAATCAGCCCCAGCATTTT.

At least ten counts were recorded for this clonotype. The rearrangement links TRBV7-2 to TRBJ1-1, with D possibly TRBD1 on 6 matching bases. Germline V lookup: CDR1 SGHTA, CDR2 FQGNSA. The CDR3 spans 14 residues. V was trimmed by 1 base and J by 4 bases, leaving 10 bases between them. DNA for the CDR3: TGTGCCAGCAGCTTAGGGGGGCTTGGCACTGAAGCTTTCTTT. This gives the protein CASSLGGLGTEAFF. Filled out from reference TRBV7-2 and TRBJ1-1, the complete variable domain reads GAGVSQSPSNKVTEKGKDVELRCDPISGHTALYWYRQSLGQGLEFLIYFQGNSAPDKSGLPSDRFSAERTGGSVSTLTIQRTQQEDSAVYLCASSLGGLGTEAFFGQGTRLTVV.

This chain joins TRBV16 and TRBJ2-3, with D possibly matching TRBD1 (6 bases). The germline V gene encodes CDR1 KGHSY and CDR2 FQNENV. The CDR3 totals 15 residues. The V end lost 2 bases, the J end lost 2 bases, and 11 bases lay between the germline ends. For the CDR3, the DNA is TGTGCCAGCAGCCAAGATGGACAGCACACAGATACGCAGTATTTT. Encoded protein: CASSQDGQHTDTQYF. The variable domain in full, with the rest retrieved from reference TRBV16 and TRBJ2-3, is GEEVAQTPKHLVRGEGQKAKLYCAPIKGHSYVFWYQQVLKNEFKFLISFQNENVFDETGMPKERFSAKCLPNSPCSLEIQATKLEDSAVYFCASSQDGQHTDTQYFGPGTRLTVL.

The chain links TRBV10-3 to TRBJ1-6; 7 nucleotides line up with TRBD1. V shed 4 bases, J shed 2 bases, and the junction held 8 bases outside the gene matches. The CDR3 sequence is 17 residues long. Germline assignment: CDR1 ENHRY and CDR2 SYGVKD. CDR3 in DNA: TGTGCCATCAGTGCTCGGACAGGTCAAGCCTATAATTCACCCCTCCACTTT. Its protein product is CAISARTGQAYNSPLHF.

This clonotype was detected many times. The J gene is TRBJ1-2, the V gene TRBV12-3 or TRBV12-4; D is possibly TRBD1 (5 bases). This CDR3 contains 14 residues. V dropped 3 bases and J dropped 4 bases, with 12 bases sitting between them. The CDR3 sequence: CASSLGDRVYGYTF. The CDR3 DNA reads as TGTGCCAGCAGTTTGGGCGACAGAGTCTATGGCTACACCTTC.

This clonotype was seen many times. The gene calls are TRBV7-2 and TRBJ2-7; TRBD1 is a possible D gene (5 bases). This CDR3 spans 17 amino acids. Germline V gene lookup returns CDR1 SGHTA and CDR2 FQGNSA. V gave up 0 bases and J gave up 0 bases, with 15 bases separating them. Written as DNA, the CDR3 is TGTGCCAGCAGCTTAGCACGCTGGGGCGAAAGCTCCTACGAGCAGTACTTC. Protein product: CASSLARWGESSYEQYF.

V is TRBV19 and J is TRBJ1-3; 7 nucleotides line up with TRBD1. Germline V gene lookup returns CDR1 LNHDA and CDR2 SQIVND (reference sequence). The length of the CDR3 is 19 residues. The junction had 16 bases not matched to a gene; V was cut back by 5 bases and J by 0 bases. The CDR3 sequence: CASSASYNRGLSSGNTIYF. CDR3 nucleotides: TGTGCCAGTAGTGCCTCTTATAACAGGGGCTTGAGCTCTGGAAACACCATATATTTT.

On this clonotype itself: Since no conserved phenylalanine or tryptophan closes the CDR3, a read error is the likely cause. Because the CDR3's place on the DNA is in doubt, the DNA is left out and the CDR3 is given as listed by TCRdb. The rearrangement joins TRBV9 to TRBJ1-4. The CDR3 numbers 8 amino acids, ends counted. Germline CDR1 and CDR2: SGDLS and YYNGEE. CDR3: CASSVVDG.

Comment on this clonotype: At one end, the junction sequence differs from germline, possibly due to a read error. This chain connects TRBV2 to TRBJ1-1, with 9 bases lining up with TRBD1. CDR1 and CDR2 (germline): SNHLY, FYNNEI. The length of the CDR3 is 13 residues. The CDR3 nucleotides are TGTGCCAGCAGTCGACAGGGGGACACTGGAGCTTTCTTT. Translated: CASSRQGDTGAFF.

CDR3 in amino acids: CASSEREGTHNYGYTF. The CDR3 nucleotides read TGTGCCAGCAGTGAGCGTGAGGGGACCCATAACTATGGCTACACCTTC. The rearrangement joins TRBV2 to TRBJ1-2, with D possibly matching TRBD1 (5 bases). The CDR3 is 16 amino acids. V shed 3 bases and J shed 1 base, with 15 bases lying between them. Germline V gives CDR1 SNHLY, CDR2 FYNNEI. The full variable domain, in which reference TRBV2 and TRBJ1-2 provide the parts outside the CDR3, is EPEVTQTPSHQVTQMGQEVILRCVPISNHLYFYWYRQILGQKVEFLVSFYNNEISEKSEIFDDQFSVERPDGSNFTLKIRSTKLEDSAMYFCASSEREGTHNYGYTFGSGTRLTVV.

This clonotype was recorded many times. The chain is built from TRBV15 and TRBJ1-5; D perhaps matches TRBD1 (5 bases). There are 15 residues in the CDR3. Trimming left V 0 bases short and J 2 bases short, with 8 bases between. From germline, CDR1 is LNHNV and CDR2 YYDKDF (reference sequence). The CDR3 DNA is TGTGCCACCAGCAGAGACGGGGCGCGCAATCAGCCCCAGCATTTT. Protein: CATSRDGARNQPQHF.

This clonotype was detected ten times or more. The chain couples TRBV7-9 to TRBJ2-7; possible D gene TRBD2, 5 bases. Germline V lookup: CDR1 SEHNR, CDR2 FQNEAQ (reference sequence). With 5 bases removed from V and 2 bases from J, the gap between germline ends came to 13 bases. The CDR3 totals 14 residues. The chain's CDR3 is CASSQAAVTYEQYF. As DNA, the CDR3 is TGTGCCAGCAGCCAAGCAGCGGTCACCTACGAGCAGTACTTC.

The V gene is TRBV20-1, the J gene TRBJ2-5, with 10 bases identical to TRBD1. The germline gives CDR1 DFQATT, CDR2 SNEGSKA (reference sequence). CDR3 size: 13 residues. J gave up 2 bases and V 8 bases, and 5 bases lay outside the gene matches. The CDR3 sequence is CSSRDRGQETQYF. Written as DNA, the CDR3 is TGCAGTTCCCGGGACAGGGGTCAAGAGACCCAGTACTTC.

The V gene is TRBV7-2, the J gene TRBJ1-2, with D perhaps TRBD1 (5 bases). The V gene lost 5 bases and the J gene lost 6 bases, with 22 bases spanning the gap. This CDR3 is built from 16 residues. Germline CDR1 SGHTA, CDR2 FQGNSA. CDR3 coding DNA: TGTGCCAGCAGCCCAACCCGAGCCGGGACCAACAATGGCTACACCTTC. Protein sequence: CASSPTRAGTNNGYTF.

This rearrangement joins TRBV20-1 to TRBJ2-7; D is perhaps TRBD2 (5 bases). V lost 0 bases to trimming and J lost 6 bases, with 12 bases between them. From germline, CDR1 is DFQATT and CDR2 SNEGSKA (reference sequence). The length of the CDR3 is 13 residues. The CDR3 is CSARDEEELEQYF. The CDR3 bases are TGCAGTGCTAGAGATGAGGAGGAGCTCGAGCAGTACTTC.

In its sample, this clonotype was seen a few times. The rearrangement links TRBV2 to TRBJ2-7; perhaps TRBD1 as D (5 bases). CDR1 and CDR2 from the germline V gene are SNHLY and FYNNEI. The CDR3 runs to 14 residues. Trimming took 3 bases from V and 3 from J, leaving 12 bases between them. CDR3 nucleotide sequence: TGTGCCAGCAGTGAGGGCAGGGTCATCTACGAGCAGTACTTC. Translation: CASSEGRVIYEQYF.

A word on this clonotype: At one end, the junction sequence differs from germline, possibly due to a read error. This chain links TRBV7-8 with TRBJ2-7; 16 bases agree with TRBD2. Germline CDR1 reads SGHVS; CDR2 reads FQNEAQ. CDR3 size: 17 residues. CDR3 loop: CTSSPAGLAGGPYEQYF. The CDR3 DNA reads as TGTACCAGCAGCCCGGCGGGACTAGCGGGGGGGCCTTACGAGCAGTACTTC.

There are a few counts of this clonotype. The genes are TRBV5-1 and TRBJ1-1; 12 nucleotides agree with TRBD1. Unmatched junction bases numbered 5, after V lost 4 bases and J lost 4 bases. This CDR3 contains 15 residues. The germline V gene encodes CDR1 SGHRS and CDR2 YFSETQ. CDR3 bases: TGCGCCAGCAGCCTGGGACAGGGGGCGACCACTGAAGCTTTCTTT. Its protein is CASSLGQGATTEAFF. Drawing the rest from reference TRBV5-1 and TRBJ1-1, the complete variable domain is KAGVTQTPRYLIKTRGQQVTLSCSPISGHRSVSWYQQTPGQGLQFLFEYFSETQRNKGNFPGRFSGRQFSNSRSEMNVSTLELGDSALYLCASSLGQGATTEAFFGQGTRLTVV.

At least ten counts were recorded for this clonotype. This chain uses TRBV29-1 with TRBJ1-4, with 7 positions matching TRBD1. The CDR3 sequence is 13 residues long. The V and J ends lost 3 bases and 2 bases, in that order; junction bases with no gene match: 0. Germline V CDR1 and CDR2: SQVTM, ANQGSEA. CDR3 sequence reads: CSVEGQTNEKLFF. The CDR3 DNA follows: TGCAGCGTTGAGGGACAGACTAATGAAAAACTGTTTTTT.

This chain links TRBV29-1 with TRBJ2-3; TRBD2 matches 7 bases. CDR1 and CDR2 from the germline V gene are SQVTM and ANQGSEA. Trimming at V came to 6 bases and at J to 3 bases, leaving 21 bases not matched to a gene. The length of the CDR3 is 18 residues. This CDR3 reads CSVQGDWGGWYGTDTQYF. For the CDR3, the DNA is TGCAGCGTGCAAGGGGACTGGGGGGGATGGTACGGAACAGATACGCAGTATTTT.

This chain links TRBV5-4 with TRBJ2-5; the match to TRBD1 covers 7 bases. This CDR3 has 14 residues. J was trimmed by 5 bases and V by 0 bases; bases with no gene match: 4. Germline V lookup: CDR1 SGHNT, CDR2 YYREEE (reference sequence). CDR3 nucleotide sequence: TGTGCCAGCAGCTTGGACAGGGGAAACGAGACCCAGTACTTC. Protein product: CASSLDRGNETQYF.

This clonotype was seen at least ten times. V gene TRBV19 combines with J gene TRBJ1-3; D is undetermined. Trimming left V 5 bases short and J 0 bases short, with 5 bases between. Germline assignment: CDR1 LNHDA and CDR2 SQIVND (reference sequence). The CDR3 is made up of 13 amino acids. The CDR3 sequence: CASSLISGNTIYF. In nucleotides, the CDR3 is TGTGCCAGTAGTCTGATCTCTGGAAACACCATATATTTT. Full variable domain (rest looked up from reference TRBV19 and TRBJ1-3): DGGITQSPKYLFRKEGQNVTLSCEQNLNHDAMYWYRQDPGQGLRLIYYSQIVNDFQKGDIAEGYSVSREKKESFPLTVTSAQKNPTAFYLCASSLISGNTIYFGEGSWLTVV.

The CDR3 spells CASSRGLAGTSYEQYF. CDR3 coding DNA: TGTGCCAGCAGCCGGGGACTAGCGGGGACTTCCTACGAGCAGTACTTC. The rearrangement joins TRBV2 to TRBJ2-7; TRBD2 aligns across 13 bases. The V segment lost 6 bases and the J segment 1 base; nucleotides outside the gene matches: 6. Germline V gene sequence: CDR1 SNHLY, CDR2 FYNNEI. The CDR3 covers 16 residues.